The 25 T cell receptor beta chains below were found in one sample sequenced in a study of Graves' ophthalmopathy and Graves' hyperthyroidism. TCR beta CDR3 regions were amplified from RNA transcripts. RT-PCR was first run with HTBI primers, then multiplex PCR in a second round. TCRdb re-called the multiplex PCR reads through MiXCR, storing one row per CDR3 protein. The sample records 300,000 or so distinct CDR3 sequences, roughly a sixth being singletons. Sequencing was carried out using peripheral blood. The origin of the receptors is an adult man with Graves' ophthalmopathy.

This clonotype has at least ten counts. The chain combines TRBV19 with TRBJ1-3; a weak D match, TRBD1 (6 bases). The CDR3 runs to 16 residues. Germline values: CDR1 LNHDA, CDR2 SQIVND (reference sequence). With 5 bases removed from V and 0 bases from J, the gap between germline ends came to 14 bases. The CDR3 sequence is CASSSPDSNSGNTIYF. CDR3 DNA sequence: TGTGCCAGTAGTTCCCCGGACAGCAACTCTGGAAACACCATATATTTT.

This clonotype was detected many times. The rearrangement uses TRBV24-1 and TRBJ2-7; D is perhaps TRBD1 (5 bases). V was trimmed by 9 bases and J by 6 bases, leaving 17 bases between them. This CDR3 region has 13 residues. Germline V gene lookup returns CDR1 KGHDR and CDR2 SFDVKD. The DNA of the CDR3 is TGTGCCACCGCCCCAGGGATTAATGGCGAGCAGTACTTC. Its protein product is CATAPGINGEQYF.

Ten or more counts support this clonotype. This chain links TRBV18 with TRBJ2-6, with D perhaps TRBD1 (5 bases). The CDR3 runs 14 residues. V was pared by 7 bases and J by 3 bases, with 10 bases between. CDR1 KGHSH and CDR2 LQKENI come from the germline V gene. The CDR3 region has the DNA TGTGCCAGCTTCAGGGATGTTGGGGCCAACGTCCTGACTTTC. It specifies CASFRDVGANVLTF.

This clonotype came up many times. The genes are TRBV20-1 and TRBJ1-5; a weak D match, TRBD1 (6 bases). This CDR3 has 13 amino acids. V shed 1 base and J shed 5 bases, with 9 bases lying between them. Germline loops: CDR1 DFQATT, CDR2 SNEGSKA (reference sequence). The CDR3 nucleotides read TGCAGTGCTAGAGCCGGGGGCGATCAGCCCCAGCATTTT. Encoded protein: CSARAGGDQPQHF.

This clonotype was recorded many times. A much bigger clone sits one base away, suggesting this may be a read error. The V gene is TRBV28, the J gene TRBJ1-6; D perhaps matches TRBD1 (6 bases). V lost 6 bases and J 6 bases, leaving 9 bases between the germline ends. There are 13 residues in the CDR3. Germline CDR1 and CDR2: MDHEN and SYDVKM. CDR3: CASRRTANSPLHF. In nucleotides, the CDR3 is TGTGCCAGCAGAAGGACAGCTAATTCACCCCTCCACTTT.

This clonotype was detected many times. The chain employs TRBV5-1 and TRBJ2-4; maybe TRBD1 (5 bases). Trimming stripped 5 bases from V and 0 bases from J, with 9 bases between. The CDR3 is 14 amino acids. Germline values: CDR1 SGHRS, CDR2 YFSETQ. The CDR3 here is CASSNDRAKNIQYF. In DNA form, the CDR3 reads TGCGCCAGCAGTAACGACAGAGCCAAAAACATTCAGTACTTC.

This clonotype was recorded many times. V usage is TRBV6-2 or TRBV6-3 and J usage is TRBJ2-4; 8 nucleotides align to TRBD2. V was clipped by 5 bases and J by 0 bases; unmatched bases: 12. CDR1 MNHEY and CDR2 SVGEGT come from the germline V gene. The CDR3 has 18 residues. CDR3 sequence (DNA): TGTGCCAGCAGTCCGAGGACAGCGGGGGACCTAGCCAAAAACATTCAGTACTTC. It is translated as CASSPRTAGDLAKNIQYF.

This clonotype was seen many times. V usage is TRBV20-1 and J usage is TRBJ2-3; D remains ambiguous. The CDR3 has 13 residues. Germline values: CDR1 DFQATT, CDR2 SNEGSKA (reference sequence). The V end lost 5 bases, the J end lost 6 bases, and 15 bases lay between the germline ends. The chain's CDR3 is CSAPPAGNDTQYF. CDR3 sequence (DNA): TGCAGTGCTCCACCAGCTGGGAATGATACGCAGTATTTT.

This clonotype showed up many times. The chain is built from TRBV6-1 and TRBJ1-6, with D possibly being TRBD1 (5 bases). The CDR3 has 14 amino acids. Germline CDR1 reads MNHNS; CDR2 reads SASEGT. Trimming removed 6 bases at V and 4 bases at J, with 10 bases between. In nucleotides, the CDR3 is TGTGCCAGCAGGCTTGACAGTTATAATTCACCCCTCCACTTT. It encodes CASRLDSYNSPLHF.

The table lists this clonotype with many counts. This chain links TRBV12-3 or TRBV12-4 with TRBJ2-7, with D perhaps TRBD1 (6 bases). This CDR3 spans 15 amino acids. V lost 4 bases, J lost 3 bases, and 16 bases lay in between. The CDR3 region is CASSYGQLINYEQYF. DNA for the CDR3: TGTGCCAGCAGTTACGGACAGCTTATAAACTACGAGCAGTACTTC.

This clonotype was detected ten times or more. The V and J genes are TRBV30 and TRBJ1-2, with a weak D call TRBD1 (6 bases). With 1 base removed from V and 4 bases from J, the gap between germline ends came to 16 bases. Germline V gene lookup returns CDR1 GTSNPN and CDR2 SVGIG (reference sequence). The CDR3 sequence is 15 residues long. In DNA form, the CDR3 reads TGTGCCTGGAGTGCAATGGACAGCGCCCGCTATGGCTACACCTTC. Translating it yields CAWSAMDSARYGYTF.

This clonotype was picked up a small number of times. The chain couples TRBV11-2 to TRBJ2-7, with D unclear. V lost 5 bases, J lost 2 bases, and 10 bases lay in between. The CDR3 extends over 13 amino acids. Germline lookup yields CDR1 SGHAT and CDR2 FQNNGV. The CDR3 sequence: CASSQPQAYEQYF. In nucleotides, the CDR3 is TGTGCCAGCAGCCAACCTCAGGCCTACGAGCAGTACTTC.

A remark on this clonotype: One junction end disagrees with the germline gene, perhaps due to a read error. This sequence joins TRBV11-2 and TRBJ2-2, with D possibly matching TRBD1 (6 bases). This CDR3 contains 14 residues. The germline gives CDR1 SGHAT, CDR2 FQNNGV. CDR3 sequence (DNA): TGTGCCGGCAGCTTAGAAGGGGGCACCGGGGAGCTGTTTTTT. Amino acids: CAGSLEGGTGELFF.

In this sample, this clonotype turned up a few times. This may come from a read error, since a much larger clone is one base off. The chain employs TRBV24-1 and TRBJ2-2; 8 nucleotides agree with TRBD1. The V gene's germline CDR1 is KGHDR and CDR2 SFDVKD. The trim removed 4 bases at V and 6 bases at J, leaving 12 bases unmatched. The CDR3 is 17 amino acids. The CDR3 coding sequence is TGTGCCACCAGTGAACCCTCGGGACAGGCTACTTCCGGGGAGCTGTTTTTT. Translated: CATSEPSGQATSGELFF.

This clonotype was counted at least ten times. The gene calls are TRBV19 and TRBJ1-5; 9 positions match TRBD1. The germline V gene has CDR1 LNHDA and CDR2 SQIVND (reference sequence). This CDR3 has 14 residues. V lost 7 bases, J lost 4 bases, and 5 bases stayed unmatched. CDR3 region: CASTLDRGNQPQHF. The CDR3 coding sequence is TGTGCCAGTACCCTAGACAGGGGGAATCAGCCCCAGCATTTT.

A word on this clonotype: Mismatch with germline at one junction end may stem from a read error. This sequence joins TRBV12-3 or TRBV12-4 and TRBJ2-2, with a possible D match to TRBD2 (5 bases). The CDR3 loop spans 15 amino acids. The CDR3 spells CASSSRPGNTGELYF. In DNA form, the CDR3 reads TGTGCCAGCAGTTCTCGACCGGGAAACACCGGGGAGCTGTATTTT.

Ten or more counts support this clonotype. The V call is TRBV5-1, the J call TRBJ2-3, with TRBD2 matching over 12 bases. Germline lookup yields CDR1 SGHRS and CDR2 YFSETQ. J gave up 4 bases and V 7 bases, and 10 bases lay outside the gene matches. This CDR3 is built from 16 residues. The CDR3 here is CASSTVTSGRADTQYF. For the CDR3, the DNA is TGCGCCAGCTCTACTGTGACTAGCGGGAGAGCAGATACGCAGTATTTT.

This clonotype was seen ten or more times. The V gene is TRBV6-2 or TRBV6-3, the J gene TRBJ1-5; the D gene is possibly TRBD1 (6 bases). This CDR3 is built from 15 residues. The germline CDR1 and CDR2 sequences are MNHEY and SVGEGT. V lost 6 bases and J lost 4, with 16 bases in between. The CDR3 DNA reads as TGTGCCAGCAGGAGGGGGGAGAACTGGAATCAGCCCCAGCATTTT. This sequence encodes CASRRGENWNQPQHF.

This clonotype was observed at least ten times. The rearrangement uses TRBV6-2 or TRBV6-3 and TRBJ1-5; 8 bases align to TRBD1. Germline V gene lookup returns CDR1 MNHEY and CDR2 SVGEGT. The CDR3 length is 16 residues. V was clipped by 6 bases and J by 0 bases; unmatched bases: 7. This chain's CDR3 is CASRRGTGHSNQPQHF. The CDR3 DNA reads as TGTGCCAGCAGACGCGGGACAGGTCATAGCAATCAGCCCCAGCATTTT.

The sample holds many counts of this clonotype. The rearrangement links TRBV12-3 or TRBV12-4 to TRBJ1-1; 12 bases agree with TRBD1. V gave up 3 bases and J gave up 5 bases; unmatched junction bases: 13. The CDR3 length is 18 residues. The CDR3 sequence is CASSLGQGASLLVTEAFF. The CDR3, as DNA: TGTGCCAGCAGTTTGGGACAGGGGGCGAGTCTGTTAGTAACTGAAGCTTTCTTT.

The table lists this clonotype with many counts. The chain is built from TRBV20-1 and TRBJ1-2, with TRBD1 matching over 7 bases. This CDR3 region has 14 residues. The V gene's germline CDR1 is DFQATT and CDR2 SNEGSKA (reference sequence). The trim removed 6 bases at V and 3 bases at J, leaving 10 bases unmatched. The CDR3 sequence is CSAIGGAGDYGYTF. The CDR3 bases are TGCAGTGCGATAGGGGGCGCGGGAGACTATGGCTACACCTTC.

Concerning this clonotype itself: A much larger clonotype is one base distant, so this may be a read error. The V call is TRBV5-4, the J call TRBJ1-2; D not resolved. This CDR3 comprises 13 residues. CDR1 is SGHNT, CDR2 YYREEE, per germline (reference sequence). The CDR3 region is CVSNGRPNYGYTF. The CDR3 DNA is TGTGTCAGCAATGGGAGACCTAACTATGGCTACACCTTC.

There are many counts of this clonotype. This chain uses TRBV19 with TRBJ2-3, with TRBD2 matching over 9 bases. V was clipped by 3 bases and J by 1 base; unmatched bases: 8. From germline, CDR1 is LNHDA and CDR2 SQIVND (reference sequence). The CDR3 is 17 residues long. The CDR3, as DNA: TGTGCCAGTAGTATGTCGCGGGAGGGCGGGCGCACAGATACGCAGTATTTT. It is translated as CASSMSREGGRTDTQYF.

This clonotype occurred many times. CDR3 in DNA: TGCAGCGTTAGCGGGAGGGGTCTTCCCTACGAGCAGTACTTC. Translation: CSVSGRGLPYEQYF. The chain uses TRBV29-1 and TRBJ2-7; 10 positions agree with TRBD2. Unmatched junction bases numbered 6, after V lost 5 bases and J lost 2 bases. Germline V lookup: CDR1 SQVTM, CDR2 ANQGSEA. The CDR3 spans 14 residues.

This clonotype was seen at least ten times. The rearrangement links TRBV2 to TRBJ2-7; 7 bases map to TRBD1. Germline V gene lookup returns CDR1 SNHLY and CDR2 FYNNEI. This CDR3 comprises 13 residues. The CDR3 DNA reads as TGTGCTTACCTGGGCCAGGGGGATTACGAGCAGTACTTC. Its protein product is CAYLGQGDYEQYF.